Below, one T cell receptor (beta chain) is given with its context. Sequencing used immunoSEQ multiplex PCR; TCRdb keeps in-frame clones, though not all of them. The table lists some 720,000 clones, 85% to 90% of them singletons. The sample originates from a study of shared T cell receptors in the human thymus. This CDR3 has 16 residues. CDR1 and CDR2 from the germline V gene are SGHDT and YYEEEE. The same sample was also studied in work on human thymus T cells.

Sequenced input: thymocytes. The chain links TRBV5-6 to TRBJ2-5; 12 bases are shared with TRBD2. The better agreement between TRBJ2-7 and the DNA end casts doubt on the J call. The TCR sequence derives from a boy under three years old with a congenital heart defect. CDR3 loop: CASSYPGLAGKGEQYF. The CDR3 region has the DNA TGTGCCAGCAGTTACCCCGGACTAGCGGGAAAGGGCGAGCAGTACTTC.